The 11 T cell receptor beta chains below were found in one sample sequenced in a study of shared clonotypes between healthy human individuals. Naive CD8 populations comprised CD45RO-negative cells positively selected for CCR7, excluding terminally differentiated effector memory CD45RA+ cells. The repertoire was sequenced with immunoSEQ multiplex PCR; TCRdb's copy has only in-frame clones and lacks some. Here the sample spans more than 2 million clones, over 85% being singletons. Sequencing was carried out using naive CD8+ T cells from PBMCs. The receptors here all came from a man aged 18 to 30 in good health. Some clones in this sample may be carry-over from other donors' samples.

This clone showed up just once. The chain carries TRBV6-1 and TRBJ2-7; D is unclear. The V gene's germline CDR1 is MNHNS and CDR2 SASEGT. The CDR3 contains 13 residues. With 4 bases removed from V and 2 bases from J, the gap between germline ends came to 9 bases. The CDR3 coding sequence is TGTGCCAGCAGTGGCCGGGCGACCTACGAGCAGTACTTC. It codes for CASSGRATYEQYF.

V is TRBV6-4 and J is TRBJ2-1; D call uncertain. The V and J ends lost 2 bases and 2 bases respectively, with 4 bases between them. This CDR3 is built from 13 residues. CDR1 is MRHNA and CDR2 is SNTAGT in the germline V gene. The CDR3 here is CASSDLPYNEQFF. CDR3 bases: TGTGCCAGCAGTGACCTTCCCTACAATGAGCAGTTCTTC.

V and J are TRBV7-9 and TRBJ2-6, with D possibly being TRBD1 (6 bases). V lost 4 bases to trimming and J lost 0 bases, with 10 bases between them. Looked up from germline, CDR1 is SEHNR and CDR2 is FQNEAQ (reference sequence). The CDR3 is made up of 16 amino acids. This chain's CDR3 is CASSSNRDSGANVLTF. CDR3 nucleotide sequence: TGTGCCAGCAGCTCAAACAGGGACTCTGGGGCCAACGTCCTGACTTTC.

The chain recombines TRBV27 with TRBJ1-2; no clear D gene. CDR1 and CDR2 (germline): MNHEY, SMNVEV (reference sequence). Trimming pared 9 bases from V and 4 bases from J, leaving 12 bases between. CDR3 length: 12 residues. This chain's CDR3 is CASLDNSYGYTF. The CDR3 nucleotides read TGTGCCAGTCTCGACAATTCCTATGGCTACACCTTC.

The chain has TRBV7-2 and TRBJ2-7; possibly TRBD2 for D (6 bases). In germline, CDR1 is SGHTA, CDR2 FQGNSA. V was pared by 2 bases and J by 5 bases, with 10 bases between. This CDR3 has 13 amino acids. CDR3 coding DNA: TGTGCCAGCAGCTTAATAACTAGCCACGAGCAGTACTTC. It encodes CASSLITSHEQYF.

The CDR3 here is CASSQEWTGSLEQFF. CDR3 nucleotide sequence: TGCGCCAGCAGCCAAGAATGGACAGGGTCTTTGGAGCAGTTCTTC. This chain connects TRBV4-3 to TRBJ2-1, with 8 positions matching TRBD1. J was trimmed by 10 bases and V by 0 bases; bases with no gene match: 8. The germline V gene encodes CDR1 LGHNA and CDR2 YSLEER. The CDR3 loop spans 15 amino acids.

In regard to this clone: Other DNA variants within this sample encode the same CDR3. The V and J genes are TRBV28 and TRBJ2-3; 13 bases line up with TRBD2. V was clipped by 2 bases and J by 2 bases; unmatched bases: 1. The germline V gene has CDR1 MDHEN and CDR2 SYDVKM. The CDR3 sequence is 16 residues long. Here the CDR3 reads CASSLGTSGNTDTQYF. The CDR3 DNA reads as TGTGCCAGCAGTTTAGGGACTAGCGGGAACACAGATACGCAGTATTTT. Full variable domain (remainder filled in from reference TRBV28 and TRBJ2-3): DVKVTQSSRYLVKRTGEKVFLECVQDMDHENMFWYRQDPGLGLRLIYFSYDVKMKEKGDIPEGYSVSREKKERFSLILESASTNQTSMYLCASSLGTSGNTDTQYFGPGTRLTVL.

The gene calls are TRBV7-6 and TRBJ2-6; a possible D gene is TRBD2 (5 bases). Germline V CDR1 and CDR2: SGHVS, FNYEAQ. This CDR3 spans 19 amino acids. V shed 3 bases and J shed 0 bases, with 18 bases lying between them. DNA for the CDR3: TGTGCCAGCAGCTTTAATGGCGAGGGTACTTTCTCTGGGGCCAACGTCCTGACTTTC. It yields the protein CASSFNGEGTFSGANVLTF. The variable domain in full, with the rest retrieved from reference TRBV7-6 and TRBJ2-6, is GAGVSQSPRYKVTKRGQDVALRCDPISGHVSLYWYRQALGQGPEFLTYFNYEAQQDKSGLPNDRFSAERPEGSISTLTIQRTEQRDSAMYRCASSFNGEGTFSGANVLTFGAGSRLTVL.

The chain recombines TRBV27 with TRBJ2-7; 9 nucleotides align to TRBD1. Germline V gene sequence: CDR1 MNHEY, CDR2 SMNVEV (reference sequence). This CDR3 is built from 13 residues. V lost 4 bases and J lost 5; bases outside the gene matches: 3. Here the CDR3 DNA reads TGTGCCAGCAGTTCGGACAGGGGCCACGAGCAGTACTTC. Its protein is CASSSDRGHEQYF.

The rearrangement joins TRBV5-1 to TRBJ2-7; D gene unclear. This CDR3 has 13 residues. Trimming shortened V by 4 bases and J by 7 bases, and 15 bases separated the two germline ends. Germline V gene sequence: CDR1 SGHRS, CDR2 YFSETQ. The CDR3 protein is CASSPGRFMEQYF. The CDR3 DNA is TGCGCCAGCAGCCCCGGCCGGTTCATGGAGCAGTACTTC.

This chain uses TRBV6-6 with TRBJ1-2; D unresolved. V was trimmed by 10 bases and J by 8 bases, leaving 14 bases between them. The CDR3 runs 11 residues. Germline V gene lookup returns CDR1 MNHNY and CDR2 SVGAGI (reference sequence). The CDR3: CATEAREGYTF. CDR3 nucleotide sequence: TGTGCCACCGAGGCGCGAGAGGGCTACACCTTC.